This passage covers 7 T cell receptor beta chains from one sample sequenced in a study of shared clonotypes between healthy human individuals (dated by TCRdb to 2020 to 2021). Libraries came from the immunoSEQ multiplex PCR assay. Drawn from immuneACCESS, this table holds only the in-frame rearrangements with V and J called that TCRdb kept. Clones are partly lost; checked studies trace under half to an unresolved V gene and leave the rest unexplained. The sample includes 400,000 to 500,000 clones, with 65% to 80% observed a single time. The top ten constitute approximately 12% of the sample. The sequencing input was PBMCs. The receptors were sampled from a woman in her 40s in good health. Some clones in this sample may be carry-over from other donors' samples.

This chain's CDR3 is CASSPGVTWRNTEAFF. As DNA, the CDR3 is TGTGCCAGCTCACCAGGGGTGACCTGGCGGAACACTGAAGCTTTCTTT. The V call is TRBV18, the J call TRBJ1-1; D call uncertain. The CDR3 has 16 amino acids. Germline CDR1 is KGHSH and CDR2 is LQKENI. Trimming removed 2 bases at V and 1 base at J, with 14 bases between.

The chain is built from TRBV7-7 and TRBJ2-3, with 7 positions matching TRBD2. The junction had 3 bases not matched to a gene; V was cut back by 4 bases and J by 2 bases. The CDR3 length is 14 residues. Per the germline V gene, CDR1 is SSHAT and CDR2 is FNYEAQ (reference sequence). The CDR3 sequence is CASSSTSPTDTQYF. The DNA for the CDR3 is TGTGCCAGCAGCTCGACTAGCCCCACAGATACGCAGTATTTT.

The chain is built from TRBV29-1 and TRBJ2-3; TRBD2 agrees at 7 bases. The V and J ends lost 5 bases and 1 base, in that order; junction bases with no gene match: 12. Germline V gene data show CDR1 as SQVTM and CDR2 as ANQGSEA. The CDR3 has 16 amino acids. This CDR3 reads CSVFTLAKRGTDTQYF. In nucleotides, the CDR3 is TGCAGCGTTTTCACACTAGCGAAAAGGGGCACAGATACGCAGTATTTT.

V and J are TRBV19 and TRBJ2-1, with D uncertain. This CDR3 is 12 amino acids long. Germline-derived CDR1 and CDR2 are LNHDA and SQIVND (reference sequence). Trimming removed 4 bases at V and 8 bases at J, with 9 bases between. The CDR3 DNA sequence: TGTGCCAGTAGTACGTCCCACGATGAGCAGTTCTTC. This gives the protein CASSTSHDEQFF.

CDR3 sequence: CASSGSGSLTGELFF. In nucleotides, the CDR3 is TGTGCCAGCAGTGGATCGGGATCCCTAACCGGGGAGCTGTTTTTT. V and J are TRBV28 and TRBJ2-2, with D possibly TRBD2 on 5 matching bases. This CDR3 comprises 15 residues. Deletions cut 5 bases from V and 5 bases from J, with 15 bases between. The V gene's germline CDR1 is MDHEN and CDR2 SYDVKM.

The chain combines TRBV5-1 with TRBJ2-4; D possibly corresponds to TRBD2 (6 bases). V shed 4 bases and J shed 6 bases, with 14 bases lying between them. Germline-derived CDR1 and CDR2 are SGHRS and YFSETQ. The CDR3 consists of 14 residues. CDR3 coding DNA: TGCGCCAGCAGCCCAGGAATGGGGGGAAACATTCAGTACTTC. It yields the protein CASSPGMGGNIQYF.

The rearrangement joins TRBV30 to TRBJ2-1; D might be TRBD2 (5 bases). The CDR3 covers 13 residues. The germline V gene has CDR1 GTSNPN and CDR2 SVGIG (reference sequence). Between the trimmed V and J ends, which lost 2 bases and 6 bases, there was a span of 11 bases. CDR3 DNA: TGTGCCTGGAGTCCAGCGGTCCTCAATGAGCAGTTCTTC. It encodes CAWSPAVLNEQFF.